A selection of T cell receptor beta chains follows, all from one sample in a study of cytomegalovirus exposure and HLA in healthy donors. Profiling relied on immunoSEQ multiplex PCR, and the TCRdb table lists in-frame clones only, not all of them. The sample shows tens of thousands of clones, approximately 64% of them seen only once. Sequences were obtained from PBMCs. The source of these receptors is a middle-aged man in good health and CMV-seropositive. Both conserved end residues are part of each CDR3. A D gene is named only where the DNA matches it firmly. Clone size is given for some rows only: seen once, a few or many times, or a class if the clone is expanded.

J gene	clone size	V gene	D gene	CDR3 protein	CDR3 DNA
TRBJ2-7	-	TRBV19	-	CASSKGTVRTYEQYF	TGTGCCAGTAGCAAGGGGACTGTTAGAACCTACGAGCAGTACTTC
TRBJ2-7	-	TRBV2	TRBD1	CASIGRGSYEQYF	TGTGCCAGCATCGGCAGGGGGTCCTACGAGCAGTACTTC
TRBJ1-3	-	TRBV28	-	CASRSLSGSLVSGNTIYF	TGTGCCAGCAGGAGCCTAAGTGGGTCGCTAGTCTCTGGAAACACCATATATTTT
TRBJ1-1	few	TRBV30	-	CAWIARRVEAFF	TGTGCCTGGATTGCCCGCCGGGTTGAAGCTTTCTTT
TRBJ1-2	once	TRBV29-1	-	CSVESGQLMDGYTF	TGCAGCGTTGAAAGTGGACAGCTAATGGATGGCTACACCTTC
TRBJ2-5	few	TRBV5-6	-	CASSPGEAVEYF	TGTGCCAGCAGCCCGGGAGAAGCTGTGGAGTACTTC
TRBJ1-1	-	TRBV30	TRBD1	CAWRTGVGNTEAFF	TGTGCCTGGAGGACAGGGGTAGGGAACACTGAAGCTTTCTTT
TRBJ2-1	-	TRBV28	TRBD2	CASTPGGSYNEQFF	TGTGCCAGCACCCCCGGGGGGTCCTACAATGAGCAGTTCTTC
TRBJ2-5	few	TRBV11-2	TRBD1	CASSLGQGEETQYF	TGTGCCAGCAGCCTGGGACAGGGGGAAGAGACCCAGTACTTC
TRBJ2-7	-	TRBV6-1	-	CASRAGIHLPYEQYF	TGTGCCAGCAGGGCCGGGATCCATCTCCCCTACGAGCAGTACTTC
TRBJ2-7	-	TRBV18	-	CASSWGTGIPYEQYF	TGTGCCAGCTCGTGGGGAACAGGGATTCCCTACGAGCAGTACTTC
TRBJ1-2	-	TRBV5-3	-	CARSHPGRQELNTF	TGTGCCAGAAGCCACCCCGGAAGGCAGGAATTAAACACCTTC
TRBJ2-1	-	TRBV4-2	TRBD2	CASSQSPTSAPNEQFF	TGTGCCAGCAGCCAGAGCCCGACTAGCGCCCCCAATGAGCAGTTCTTC
TRBJ1-1	few	TRBV7-9	-	CASMKAGNTEAFF	TGTGCCAGCATGAAGGCAGGGAACACTGAAGCTTTCTTT
TRBJ2-3	-	TRBV30	TRBD1	CAWSRTGWDTQYF	TGTGCCTGGAGTCGGACAGGGTGGGATACGCAGTATTTT
TRBJ1-1	once	TRBV29-1	-	CSVEAGSTEAFF	TGCAGCGTTGAGGCAGGGTCCACTGAAGCTTTCTTT
TRBJ2-7	-	TRBV12-5	TRBD1	CASASGTGLYEQYF	TGTGCTAGTGCCTCCGGGACAGGGCTGTACGAGCAGTACTTC
TRBJ1-1	-	TRBV18	-	CASSPDRSKNTEAFF	TGTGCCAGCTCACCTGACAGGTCCAAGAACACTGAAGCTTTCTTT
TRBJ1-4	few	TRBV5-8	-	CASSRRRQDLLSEKLFF	TGTGCCAGCAGCCGGCGCCGACAGGATTTACTGTCCGAAAAACTGTTTTTT
TRBJ2-7	-	TRBV19	TRBD1	CASSFQDRDYEQYF	TGTGCCAGTAGTTTCCAAGACAGGGACTACGAGCAGTACTTC
TRBJ2-3	-	TRBV7-2	TRBD1	CASSGEQGAKTDTQYF	TGTGCCAGCAGCGGAGAGCAGGGGGCTAAGACAGATACGCAGTATTTT
TRBJ1-5	-	TRBV6-1	-	CASSDYFNQPQHF	TGTGCCAGCAGTGACTATTTTAATCAGCCCCAGCATTTT
TRBJ1-1	few	TRBV10-3	-	CATTEGRQTEAFF	TGTGCCACCACAGAGGGTCGGCAGACCGAAGCTTTCTTT
TRBJ2-5	few	TRBV5-6	-	CASSFSGAGTQYF	TGTGCCAGCAGCTTTTCGGGAGCAGGGACCCAGTACTTC
TRBJ1-6	-	TRBV6-5	-	CASSLGTYINSPLHF	TGTGCCAGCAGTTTGGGGACATATATTAATTCACCCCTCCACTTT
TRBJ2-7	-	TRBV7-2	-	CASSLAGVLYEQYF	TGTGCCAGCAGCTTAGCGGGAGTGCTCTACGAGCAGTACTTC
TRBJ2-3	-	TRBV20-1	-	CSASELDTQYF	TGCAGTGCTAGCGAGCTAGATACGCAGTATTTT
TRBJ2-7	-	TRBV7-2	TRBD2	CASTRRLAGAIEQYF	TGTGCCAGCACTAGAAGACTAGCGGGGGCGATCGAGCAGTACTTC
TRBJ2-3	-	TRBV15	-	CATSRDTGTNTQYF	TGTGCCACCAGCAGAGACACAGGGACCAATACGCAGTATTTT
TRBJ1-2	-	TRBV6-1	-	CASSQNYGYTF	TGTGCCAGCAGTCAGAACTATGGCTACACCTTC
TRBJ2-7	-	TRBV7-2	TRBD1	CASSLSGGFAEQYF	TGTGCCAGCAGCTTATCAGGGGGCTTTGCCGAGCAGTACTTC
TRBJ1-4	-	TRBV30	TRBD1	CAWSVRQGGEKLFF	TGTGCCTGGAGTGTCCGACAGGGTGGTGAAAAACTGTTTTTT
TRBJ2-1	-	TRBV5-6	TRBD2	CASSGAGADEQFF	TGTGCCAGCAGCGGAGCGGGAGCCGATGAGCAGTTCTTC
TRBJ1-2	-	TRBV6-5	-	CASSFRSGGAGYGYTF	TGTGCCAGCAGTTTCCGATCGGGGGGCGCCGGCTATGGCTACACCTTC
TRBJ1-5	-	TRBV2	TRBD1	CASSSPPGQPNQPQHF	TGTGCCAGCAGCTCTCCGCCGGGACAGCCGAATCAGCCCCAGCATTTT
TRBJ2-7	once	TRBV18	-	CASSPPGRAPYEQYF	TGTGCCAGCTCACCACCCGGGCGGGCCCCTTACGAGCAGTACTTC
TRBJ1-3	-	TRBV18	-	CASSQSVLTGGNTIYF	TGTGCCAGCTCACAATCGGTTCTCACGGGAGGGAACACCATATATTTT
TRBJ1-6	-	TRBV2	TRBD1	CASRGQGDSPLHF	TGTGCCAGCCGCGGACAGGGTGATTCACCCCTCCACTTT
TRBJ2-5	-	TRBV7-2	TRBD1	CASSLGWSGGFTRETQYF	TGTGCCAGCAGCTTAGGGTGGTCAGGGGGCTTTACTCGGGAGACCCAGTACTTC
TRBJ1-5	-	TRBV6-1	-	CASTRSRGNQPQHF	TGTGCCAGCACCCGTTCCAGGGGCAATCAGCCCCAGCATTTT
TRBJ2-7	-	TRBV29-1	-	CSVVGGSYEQYF	TGCAGCGTTGTAGGGGGCTCCTACGAGCAGTACTTC
TRBJ1-2	-	TRBV20-1	-	CSAGREYGYTF	TGCAGTGCTGGGCGGGAGTATGGCTACACCTTC
TRBJ2-1	few	TRBV7-3	TRBD1	CASSPDRVNNEQFF	TGTGCCAGCAGCCCTGACAGGGTGAACAATGAGCAGTTCTTC
TRBJ2-4	-	TRBV25-1	-	CASSESWTDKNIQYF	TGTGCCAGCAGTGAATCCTGGACAGACAAAAACATTCAGTACTTC
TRBJ2-3	-	TRBV7-9	-	CASSDRDNTDTQYF	TGTGCCAGCAGCGACCGGGACAACACAGATACGCAGTATTTT